The clone carrying this TCR beta chain was detected a few times. The source of the sample is a study of shared clonotypes between healthy human individuals. Study information: Aged 18 to 49, the donors were two women and a few men.

Deep was the level used in running the assay. Each replicate PCR on the sorted subsets used roughly 200 ng DNA (around 30,000 T cell genomes). Assay used: immunoSEQ multiplex PCR; TCRdb lists only in-frame clones, some missing. The sample holds under 1,100,000 clones; under 80% are singletons and the top ten take approximately 1.5%. Per the germline V gene, CDR1 is MNHEY and CDR2 is SMNVEV (reference sequence). V lost 3 bases and J 7 bases, leaving 12 bases between the germline ends. CDR3 length: 13 residues. CD4+ cells underwent separation, giving CD45RA+ naive and CD45RA-negative memory subsets. Sample: memory CD4+ T cells sorted from blood. Documented subset: CD45RA-negative fraction. The receptor comes from a man between 18 and 35 years old in good health. The V gene is TRBV27, the J gene TRBJ1-1; no firm D call. The CDR3 loop is CASSFNEGGEAFF. The CDR3 DNA sequence: TGTGCCAGCAGTTTTAATGAGGGCGGTGAAGCTTTCTTT.